The clone carrying this T cell receptor beta chain appeared a few times. Antigen unknown. The PCR ran on 60 Vbeta and 13 Jbeta primers. TCRdb's table, derived via immunoSEQ multiplex PCR, lists solely in-frame clones and lacks some. The profile covers 110,000 or so clones, with around 69% appearing a single time and more than 15% taken by the ten largest. V dropped 4 bases and J dropped 4 bases, with 17 bases sitting between them. CDR1 is KGHSH and CDR2 is LQKENI in the germline V gene. The CDR3 totals 16 residues. The data were taken from a study of cytomegalovirus exposure and HLA in healthy donors. Broader study findings: When analyzed later, a missense DCLRE1C variant was found to be linked to TCR beta V- and J-gene trimming. The study had only CMV serostatus as immune exposure information. Published work reported that the classifier diagnosed cytomegalovirus status with high specificity and sensitivity.

The specimen sequenced was PBMCs. J is TRBJ2-1 and V is TRBV18; no firm D call. The clonotype comes from a man aged 50-59 years in good health and CMV-seropositive. The chain's CDR3 is CASSLMRPTPYNEQFF. The DNA for the CDR3 is TGTGCCAGCTCACTAATGCGCCCTACCCCATACAATGAGCAGTTCTTC.